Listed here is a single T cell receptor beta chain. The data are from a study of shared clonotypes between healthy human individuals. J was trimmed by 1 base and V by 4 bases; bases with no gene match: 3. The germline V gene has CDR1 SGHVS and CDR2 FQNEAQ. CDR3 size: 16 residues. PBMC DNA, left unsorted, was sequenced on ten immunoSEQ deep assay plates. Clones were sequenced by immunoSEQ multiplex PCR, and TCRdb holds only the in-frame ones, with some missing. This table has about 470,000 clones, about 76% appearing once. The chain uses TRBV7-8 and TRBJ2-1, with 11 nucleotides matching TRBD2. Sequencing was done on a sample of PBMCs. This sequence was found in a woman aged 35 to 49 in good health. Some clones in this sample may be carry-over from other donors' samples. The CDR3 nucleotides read TGTGCCAGCAGCTCGGGACTAGCGGAATCCTACAATGAGCAGTTCTTC. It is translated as CASSSGLAESYNEQFF.